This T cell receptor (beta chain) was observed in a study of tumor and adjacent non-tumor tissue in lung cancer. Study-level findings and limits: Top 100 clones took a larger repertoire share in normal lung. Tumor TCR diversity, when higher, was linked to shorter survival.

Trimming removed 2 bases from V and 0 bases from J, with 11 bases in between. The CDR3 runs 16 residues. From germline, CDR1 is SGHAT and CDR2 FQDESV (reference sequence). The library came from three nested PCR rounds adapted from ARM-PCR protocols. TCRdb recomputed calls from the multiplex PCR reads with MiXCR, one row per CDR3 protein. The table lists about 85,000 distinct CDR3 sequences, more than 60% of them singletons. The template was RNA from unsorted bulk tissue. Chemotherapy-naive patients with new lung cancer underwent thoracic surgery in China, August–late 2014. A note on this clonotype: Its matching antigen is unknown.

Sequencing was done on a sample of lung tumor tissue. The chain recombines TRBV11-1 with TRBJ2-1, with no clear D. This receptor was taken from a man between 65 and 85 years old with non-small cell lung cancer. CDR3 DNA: TGTGCCAGCAGCTTAATTGCCGCCCGCTCCTACAATGAGCAGTTCTTC. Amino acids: CASSLIAARSYNEQFF.